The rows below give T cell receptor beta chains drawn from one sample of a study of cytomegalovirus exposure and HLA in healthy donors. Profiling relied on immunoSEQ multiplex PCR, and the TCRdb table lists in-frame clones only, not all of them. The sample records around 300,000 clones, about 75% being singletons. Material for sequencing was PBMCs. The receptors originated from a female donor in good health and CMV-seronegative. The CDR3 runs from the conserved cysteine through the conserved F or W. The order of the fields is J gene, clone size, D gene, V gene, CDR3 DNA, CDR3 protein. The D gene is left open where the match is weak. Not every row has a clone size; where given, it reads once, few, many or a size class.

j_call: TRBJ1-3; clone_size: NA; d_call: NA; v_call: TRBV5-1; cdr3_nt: TGCGCCAGCAGCTTCGCGATCCCTGGACAGCCTGGAAACACCATATATTTT; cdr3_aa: CASSFAIPGQPGNTIYF
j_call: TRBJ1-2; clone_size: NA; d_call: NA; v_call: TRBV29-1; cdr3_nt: TGCAGCGTAGGGGAGGTACGGGGCTATGGCTACACCTTC; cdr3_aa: CSVGEVRGYGYTF
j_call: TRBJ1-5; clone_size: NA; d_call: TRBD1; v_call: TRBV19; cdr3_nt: TGTGCCAGTAGTACGAGGGACAGGGGGAAGGGGAATCAGCCCCAGCATTTT; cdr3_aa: CASSTRDRGKGNQPQHF
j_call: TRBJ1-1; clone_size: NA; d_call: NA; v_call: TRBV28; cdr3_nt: TGTGCCAGCAGTTGGACAGAGAACACTGAAGCTTTCTTT; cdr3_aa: CASSWTENTEAFF
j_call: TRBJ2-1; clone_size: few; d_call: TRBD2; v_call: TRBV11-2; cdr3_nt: TGTGCCAGCAGCCAGACTAGCGCCAATGAGCAGTTCTTC; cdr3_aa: CASSQTSANEQFF
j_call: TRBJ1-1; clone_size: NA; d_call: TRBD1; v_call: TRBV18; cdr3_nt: TGTGCCAGCTCACCTGGACAGGGAGCAACTGAAGCTTTCTTT; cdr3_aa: CASSPGQGATEAFF
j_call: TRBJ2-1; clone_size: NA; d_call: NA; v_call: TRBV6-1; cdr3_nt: TGTGCCAGCAGAACAATACAGGGTACGGCTGAGCAGTTCTTC; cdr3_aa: CASRTIQGTAEQFF
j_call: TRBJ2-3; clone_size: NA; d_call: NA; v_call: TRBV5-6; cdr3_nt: TGTGCCAGCAGCTTGATAAGGGGCGCAGATACGCAGTATTTT; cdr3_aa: CASSLIRGADTQYF
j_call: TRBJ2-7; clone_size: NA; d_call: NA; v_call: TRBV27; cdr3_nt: TGTGCCAGCGGTAAGATTCCCGGGACTTCCCCCTACGAGCAGTACTTC; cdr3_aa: CASGKIPGTSPYEQYF
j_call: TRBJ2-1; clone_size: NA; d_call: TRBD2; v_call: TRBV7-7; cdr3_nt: TGTGCTAGCAGCCAGCTGACTAGCGGCAATGAGCAGTTCTTC; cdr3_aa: CASSQLTSGNEQFF
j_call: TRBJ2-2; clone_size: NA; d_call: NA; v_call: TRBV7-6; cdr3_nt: TGTGCCAGCAGCTTGACAGTTACACGTCCGAACACCGGGGAGCTGTTTTTT; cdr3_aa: CASSLTVTRPNTGELFF
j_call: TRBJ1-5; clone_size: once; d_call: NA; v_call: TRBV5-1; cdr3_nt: TGCGCCAGCAGCTTGGGGGGGCTGGAGCCCCAGCATTTT; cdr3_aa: CASSLGGLEPQHF
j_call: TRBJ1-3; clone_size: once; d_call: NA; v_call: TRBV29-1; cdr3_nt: TGCAGCGTTGATTTAGGACTGGAGAGAAACACCATATATTTT; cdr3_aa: CSVDLGLERNTIYF
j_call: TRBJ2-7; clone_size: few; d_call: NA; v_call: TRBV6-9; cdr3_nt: TGTGCCGGAGTTAGCACCGAGCAGTACTTC; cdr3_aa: CAGVSTEQYF
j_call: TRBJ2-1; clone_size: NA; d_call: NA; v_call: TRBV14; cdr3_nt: TGTGCCAGCAGCCAAGAAGTCGGGGTTAATGAGCAGTTCTTC; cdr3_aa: CASSQEVGVNEQFF
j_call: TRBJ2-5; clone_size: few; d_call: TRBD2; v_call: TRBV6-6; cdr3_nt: TGTGCCAGCAAGATGTCGGTTCGAGCGGGAGGAGAGACCCAGTACTTC; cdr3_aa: CASKMSVRAGGETQYF